Described below is a single TCR beta chain sequence and its context. The CDR3 has 15 amino acids. With 0 bases removed from V and 8 bases from J, the gap between germline ends came to 11 bases. Germline assignment: CDR1 MGHRA and CDR2 YSYEKL. Everyone who took part was roughly 18 to 100 years old, and they came from over 20 US areas. The protocol was immunoSEQ multiplex PCR, while the TCRdb copy is restricted to in-frame clones and leaves out a portion. In the table there are a few hundred thousand clones, around 89% of which are singletons. This entry belongs to a study of blood T cell repertoires in COVID-19. In the study overall: PBMCs, B-cell-depleted T cells, or T cells provided the cDNA or gDNA that made up the material.

Sequenced sample: PBMCs or T cells enriched from blood (not recorded which). The origin of this receptor is a woman in her thirties or forties who had recovered from COVID-19. The chain is built from TRBV4-1 and TRBJ1-6; maybe TRBD1 (6 bases). CDR3 nucleotides: TGCGCCAGCAGCCAAGACCTGGGGGCAGATTCACCCCTCCACTTT. Translating it yields CASSQDLGADSPLHF.